Listed below are T cell receptor beta chains from one sample, sequenced in a study of blood T cells in healthy people across ages. TCRdb used MiXCR to reprocess the 5' RACE reads, holding one entry per CDR3 protein. The sample holds 1.5 million to 2 million distinct CDR3 sequences; roughly 52% are singletons and the top ten take approximately 2%. The sequenced sample consisted of blood. The source of these receptors is a woman in her forties in good health. Both conserved end residues are part of each CDR3. The D gene is left open where the match is weak. Clone size is shown for a subset of rows, as once, few, many or a class of expanded clone.

>.|.|TRBJ2-5|TRBV12-3/TRBV12-4
CASSPPLPTLVGPDEQYF
TGTGCCAGCAGCCCTCCACTCCCGACCCTGGTTGGCCCCGATGAGCAGTACTTC
>.|.|TRBJ2-7|TRBV20-1
CSARKDAYEQYF
TGCAGTGCTCGAAAAGACGCCTACGAGCAGTACTTC
>.|.|TRBJ1-4|TRBV7-2
CASSLAPGEKLFF
TGTGCCAGCAGCTTAGCCCCAGGTGAAAAACTGTTTTTT
>few|TRBD1|TRBJ2-5|TRBV7-2
CASSFRPDRGRETQYF
TGTGCCAGCAGCTTTAGGCCTGACAGGGGGCGAGAGACCCAGTACTTC
>.|TRBD1|TRBJ2-7|TRBV6-5
CASKETGAREQYF
TGTGCCAGCAAAGAGACAGGGGCTCGCGAGCAGTACTTC
>.|TRBD1|TRBJ2-3|TRBV11-2
CASRLMGQGSDTQYF
TGTGCCAGCAGGTTGATGGGACAGGGGTCAGATACGCAGTATTTT
>.|.|TRBJ1-2|TRBV6-2/TRBV6-3
CASSSRPRTRANYGYTF
TGTGCCAGCAGTTCCCGACCCAGAACGAGAGCTAACTATGGCTACACCTTC
>few|.|TRBJ2-5|TRBV4-3
CASSQDRRQAGTQYF
TGCGCCAGCAGCCAAGATAGGAGACAGGCTGGGACCCAGTACTTC
>few|TRBD1|TRBJ2-7|TRBV6-5
CASSLQGAADEQYF
TGTGCCAGCAGCCTACAGGGGGCAGCCGACGAGCAGTACTTC
>.|.|TRBJ1-4|TRBV10-3
CAISSGTENEKLFF
TGTGCCATCAGCTCCGGGACTGAGAATGAAAAACTGTTTTTT
>.|.|TRBJ2-7|TRBV6-6
CASSLYLGTASYEQYF
TGTGCCAGCAGTTTGTATCTCGGGACGGCCTCCTACGAGCAGTACTTC
>few|.|TRBJ1-2|TRBV4-3
CASSLDSANYGYTF
TGCGCCAGCAGCCTCGACAGCGCTAACTATGGCTACACCTTC
>.|TRBD1|TRBJ1-2|TRBV7-2
CASSHDSQGAGYGYTF
TGTGCCAGCAGCCACGACTCTCAGGGGGCTGGGTATGGCTACACCTTC
>.|TRBD2|TRBJ2-3|TRBV5-1
CASSLTSGGAGFTDTQYF
TGCGCCAGCAGCTTGACTAGCGGGGGGGCCGGGTTCACAGATACGCAGTATTTT
>.|.|TRBJ1-2|TRBV27
CASSPDKAYRANYGYTF
TGTGCCAGCAGTCCAGACAAGGCTTACAGGGCTAACTATGGCTACACCTTC
>.|TRBD2|TRBJ2-3|TRBV7-2
CASSVLGGGVTDTQYF
TGTGCCAGCAGCGTTCTTGGGGGGGGAGTCACAGATACGCAGTATTTT
>few|.|TRBJ2-3|TRBV29-1
CSVANTDTQYF
TGCAGCGTCGCTAACACAGATACGCAGTATTTT
>few|TRBD2|TRBJ2-1|TRBV4-1
CASSQRTGTRGNEQFF
TGCGCCAGCAGCCAACGAACCGGGACTAGAGGCAATGAGCAGTTCTTC
>many|TRBD2|TRBJ2-3|TRBV7-3
CASSSGLVGDTQYF
TGTGCCAGCAGCTCGGGACTAGTAGGGGATACGCAGTATTTT
>few|TRBD1|TRBJ2-3|TRBV4-1
CASSQLPGQGSRTQYF
TGCGCCAGCAGCCAACTTCCGGGACAGGGATCACGTACGCAGTATTTT
>many|.|TRBJ2-7|TRBV6-2/TRBV6-3
CASSYGTDYYEQYF
TGTGCCAGCAGTTACGGGACCGATTACTACGAGCAGTACTTC
>.|.|TRBJ1-2|TRBV6-2/TRBV6-3
CASSSRGTLAYGYTF
TGTGCCAGCAGCTCACGCGGGACACTCGCCTATGGCTACACCTTC
>.|.|TRBJ2-6|TRBV24-1
CATSDFGPGGSGANVLTF
TGTGCCACCAGTGATTTTGGTCCCGGGGGTTCTGGGGCCAACGTCCTGACTTTC
>few|.|TRBJ2-3|TRBV18
CASSPYRIGGSVTDTQYF
TGTGCCAGCTCACCGTACCGAATCGGGGGCTCCGTCACAGATACGCAGTATTTT
>.|.|TRBJ1-4|TRBV11-2
CASNNATNEKLFF
TGTGCCAGCAACAACGCAACTAATGAAAAACTGTTTTTT
>.|.|TRBJ2-1|TRBV14
CASSQELWAPSGQFF
TGTGCCAGCAGCCAAGAGCTGTGGGCTCCCTCAGGGCAGTTCTTC
>.|.|TRBJ2-5|TRBV7-2
CASGAFQETQYF
TGTGCCAGCGGGGCATTTCAAGAGACCCAGTACTTC
>.|.|TRBJ1-2|TRBV27
CASSLKADYYGYTF
TGTGCCAGCAGTTTAAAAGCGGACTACTATGGCTACACCTTC
>.|TRBD2|TRBJ2-7|TRBV5-6
CASSFAGETYEQYF
TGTGCCAGCAGCTTCGCGGGGGAAACCTACGAGCAGTACTTC
>once|.|TRBJ1-2|TRBV7-8
CASSLDTGFYGYTF
TGTGCCAGCAGCTTAGACACGGGGTTTTATGGCTACACCTTC
>.|.|TRBJ1-1|TRBV6-5
CASSYSWQMNTEAFF
TGTGCCAGCAGTTACTCGTGGCAGATGAACACTGAAGCTTTCTTT
>few|.|TRBJ1-2|TRBV12-3/TRBV12-4
CASTSPGKFGYTF
TGTGCCAGCACTTCTCCCGGGAAGTTTGGCTACACCTTC
>.|.|TRBJ2-5|TRBV7-9
CASSLEGLGRGQYF
TGTGCCAGCAGCTTAGAAGGTTTAGGGCGCGGGCAGTACTTC
>.|TRBD1|TRBJ2-1|TRBV7-8
CASSLFQGAAYNEQFF
TGTGCCAGCAGCTTATTTCAGGGGGCGGCCTACAATGAGCAGTTCTTC
>.|.|TRBJ2-7|TRBV25-1
CASPQLRQSYEQYF
TGTGCCAGCCCCCAGTTGCGGCAGTCCTACGAGCAGTACTTC
>.|.|TRBJ2-1|TRBV20-1
CSAPHLGGTLENEQFF
TGCAGTGCTCCTCACCTCGGGGGCACACTAGAGAATGAGCAGTTCTTC
>few|TRBD1|TRBJ2-7|TRBV5-1
CASSLNTGTGVYEQYF
TGCGCCAGCAGCTTAAATACCGGGACAGGAGTCTACGAGCAGTACTTC
>few|.|TRBJ2-1|TRBV10-3
CAISESGDEQFF
TGTGCCATCAGTGAAAGCGGCGATGAGCAGTTCTTC
>.|.|TRBJ2-7|TRBV11-1
CASSYTGKGPEQYF
TGTGCCAGCAGCTATACAGGGAAAGGACCCGAGCAGTACTTC
>.|TRBD1|TRBJ1-5|TRBV2
CASSGQGLGQPQHF
TGTGCCAGCAGCGGACAGGGGCTAGGTCAGCCCCAGCATTTT
>.|TRBD2|TRBJ2-1|TRBV28
CASSPPGRRGRYNEQFF
TGTGCCAGCAGTCCACCCGGGAGGCGGGGGAGATACAATGAGCAGTTCTTC
>.|.|TRBJ1-1|TRBV6-5
CASSYSGLNPGAFF
TGTGCCAGCAGTTACTCTGGACTAAACCCTGGAGCTTTCTTT